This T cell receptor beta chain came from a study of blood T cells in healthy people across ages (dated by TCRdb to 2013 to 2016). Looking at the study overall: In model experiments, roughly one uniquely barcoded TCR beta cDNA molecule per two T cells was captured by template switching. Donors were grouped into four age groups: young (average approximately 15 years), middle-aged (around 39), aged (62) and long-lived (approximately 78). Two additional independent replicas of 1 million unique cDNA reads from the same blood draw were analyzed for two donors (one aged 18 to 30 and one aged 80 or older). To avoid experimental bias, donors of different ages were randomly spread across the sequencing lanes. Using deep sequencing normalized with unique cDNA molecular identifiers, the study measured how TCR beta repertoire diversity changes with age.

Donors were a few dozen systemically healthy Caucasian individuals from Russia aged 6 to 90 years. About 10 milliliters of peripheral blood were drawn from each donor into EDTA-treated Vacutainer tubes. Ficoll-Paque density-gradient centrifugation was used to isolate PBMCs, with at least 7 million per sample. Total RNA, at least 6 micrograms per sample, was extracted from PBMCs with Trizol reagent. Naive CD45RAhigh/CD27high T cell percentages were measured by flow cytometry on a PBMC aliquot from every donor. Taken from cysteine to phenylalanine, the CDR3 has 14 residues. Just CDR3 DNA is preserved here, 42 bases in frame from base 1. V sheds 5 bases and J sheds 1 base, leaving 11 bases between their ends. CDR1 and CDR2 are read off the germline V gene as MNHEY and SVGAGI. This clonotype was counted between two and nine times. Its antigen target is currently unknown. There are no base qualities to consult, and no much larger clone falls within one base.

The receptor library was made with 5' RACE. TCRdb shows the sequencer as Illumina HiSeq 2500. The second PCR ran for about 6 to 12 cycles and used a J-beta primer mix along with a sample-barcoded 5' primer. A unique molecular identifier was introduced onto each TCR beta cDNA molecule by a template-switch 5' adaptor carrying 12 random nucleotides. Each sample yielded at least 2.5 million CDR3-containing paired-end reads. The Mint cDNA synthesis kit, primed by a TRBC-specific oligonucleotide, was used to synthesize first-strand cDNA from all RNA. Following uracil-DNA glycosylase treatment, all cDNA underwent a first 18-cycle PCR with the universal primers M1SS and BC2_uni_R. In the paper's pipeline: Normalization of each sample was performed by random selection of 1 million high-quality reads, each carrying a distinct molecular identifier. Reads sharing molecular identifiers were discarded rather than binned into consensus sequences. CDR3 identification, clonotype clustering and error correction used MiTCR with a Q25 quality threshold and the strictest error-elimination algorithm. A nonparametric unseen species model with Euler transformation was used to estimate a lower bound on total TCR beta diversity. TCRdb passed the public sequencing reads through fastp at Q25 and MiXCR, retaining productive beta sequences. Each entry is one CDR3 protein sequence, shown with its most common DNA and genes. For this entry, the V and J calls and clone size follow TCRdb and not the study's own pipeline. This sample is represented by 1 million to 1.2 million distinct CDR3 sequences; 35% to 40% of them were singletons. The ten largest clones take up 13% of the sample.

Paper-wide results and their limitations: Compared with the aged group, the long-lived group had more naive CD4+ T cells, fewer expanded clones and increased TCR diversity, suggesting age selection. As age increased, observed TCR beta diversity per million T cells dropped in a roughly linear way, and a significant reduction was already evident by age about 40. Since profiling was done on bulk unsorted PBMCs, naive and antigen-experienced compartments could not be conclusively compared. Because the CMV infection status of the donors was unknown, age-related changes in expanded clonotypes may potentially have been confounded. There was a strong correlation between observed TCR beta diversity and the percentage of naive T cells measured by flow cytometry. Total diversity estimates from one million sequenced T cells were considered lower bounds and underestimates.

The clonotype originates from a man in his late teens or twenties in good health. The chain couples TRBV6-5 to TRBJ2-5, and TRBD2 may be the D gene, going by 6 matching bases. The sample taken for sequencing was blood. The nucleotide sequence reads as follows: TGTGCCAGCAGTACACCGGGAGCCCAAGAGACCCAGTACTTC. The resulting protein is CASSTPGAQETQYF.